Listed below are T cell receptor beta chains from one sample, sequenced in a study of T cells in Graves' hyperthyroidism and ophthalmopathy. Each CDR3 protein is one row after TCRdb ran MiXCR on the multiplex PCR reads. The data contain a few hundred thousand distinct CDR3 sequences, approximately 14% of them singletons. The source material was blood. The receptors come from a woman in her 50s with Graves' hyperthyroidism that later progressed to Graves' ophthalmopathy. The CDR3 runs from the conserved cysteine through the conserved F or W. The order of the fields is J gene, V gene, clone size, D gene, CDR3 DNA, CDR3 protein. D genes are given only for firm matches. Expanded clones get a size class; other rows say once, few or many, or leave the size out.

>TRBJ1-2|TRBV29-1|NA|NA
TGCAGCGTCGGGATCAGGGGTTTATCGGGAGGCTACACCTTC
CSVGIRGLSGGYTF
>TRBJ2-2|TRBV28|many|TRBD1
TGTGCCAGCCGCCGGACAGGGGGGACCGGGGAGCTGTTTTTT
CASRRTGGTGELFF
>TRBJ1-1|TRBV28|once|TRBD1
TGTGCCAGCAGTGGGGGGACAGGCATGGATACTGAAGCTTTCTTT
CASSGGTGMDTEAFF
>TRBJ2-2|TRBV28|many|NA
TGTGCCATCCTAGATAACAGGGGACTAAACACCGGGGAGCTGTTTTTT
CAILDNRGLNTGELFF
>TRBJ2-7|TRBV28|many|NA
TGTGCCAGCAGTCACCCGGCGGGACCGTACGAGCAGTACTTC
CASSHPAGPYEQYF
>TRBJ2-2|TRBV5-8|few|NA
TGTGCCAGCAGCTTCCGACACAACACCGGGGAGCTGTTTTTT
CASSFRHNTGELFF
>TRBJ1-4|TRBV7-8|NA|TRBD1
TGTGCCAGCAGGACCGGGACAGGGGAAAAACTGTTTTTT
CASRTGTGEKLFF
>TRBJ2-7|TRBV7-9|many|NA
TGTGCCAGCATTCCAGCCTCGGGCTACGAGCAGTACTTC
CASIPASGYEQYF
>TRBJ2-1|TRBV6-4|few|NA
TGTGCCAGCATCAAGGACGCAAGCTCCTACAATGAGCAGTTCTTC
CASIKDASSYNEQFF
>TRBJ1-5|TRBV20-1|NA|TRBD1
TGCAGTGCTTGGGGGGGGAGACAGGGAGACCAACCCCAGCATTTT
CSAWGGRQGDQPQHF
>TRBJ2-1|TRBV3-1|many|TRBD2
TGTGCCAGCAGCCTGAGCGGGAGTCTCTACAATGAGCAGTTCTTC
CASSLSGSLYNEQFF
>TRBJ1-4|TRBV18|many|NA
TGTGCCAGCTCACTGCAGGGATGGAATGAAAAACTGTTTTTT
CASSLQGWNEKLFF
>TRBJ2-1|TRBV19|NA|TRBD2
TGTGCCAGTAGTTCGGCTAGCGGGTATTACAATGAGCAGTTCTTC
CASSSASGYYNEQFF
>TRBJ2-2|TRBV12-3/TRBV12-4|many|TRBD1
TGTGCCAGCAGCCTAGGGACAGCGAACACCGGGGAGCTGTTTTTT
CASSLGTANTGELFF
>TRBJ1-1|TRBV30|many|NA
TGTGCCTGGAGTGTTGACAGAGGGGGGACTGAAGCTTTCTTT
CAWSVDRGGTEAFF
>TRBJ1-4|TRBV7-2|few|NA
TGTGCCAGCAGCTTACAGGGATCACATAATGAAAAACTGTTTTTT
CASSLQGSHNEKLFF
>TRBJ1-4|TRBV28|NA|NA
TGTGCCAGCAGAGGGGGGGGGGCTAATGAAAAACTGTTTTTT
CASRGGGANEKLFF
>TRBJ1-6|TRBV6-1|NA|NA
TGTGCCAGCAGTTATGATAACTGGACGAATTCACCCCTCCACTTT
CASSYDNWTNSPLHF
>TRBJ1-2|TRBV24-1|many|NA
TGTGCCACCAGTGATTTGGATATGGGGAGTGGAGACTATGGCTACACCTTC
CATSDLDMGSGDYGYTF
>TRBJ1-2|TRBV6-6|many|TRBD1
TGTGCCAGCAGTTACTCGACAGGGGACTATGGCTACACCTTC
CASSYSTGDYGYTF
>TRBJ2-1|TRBV5-1|many|TRBD2
TGCGCCAGCAGCTCCCTAGCGGGAGAGGTCTACAATGAGCAGTTCTTC
CASSSLAGEVYNEQFF
>TRBJ2-4|TRBV5-1|few|NA
TGCGCCAGCAGCTCGACAGGAGGTGAAAACATTCAGTACTTC
CASSSTGGENIQYF
>TRBJ2-3|TRBV2|many|NA
TGTGCCAGCAGTTCCTCGGACAGTGCGTGGACAGATACGCAGTATTTT
CASSSSDSAWTDTQYF
>TRBJ2-5|TRBV29-1|many|NA
TGCAGCGCAGCCAGGGGAGAGACCCAGTACTTC
CSAARGETQYF
>TRBJ2-3|TRBV2|many|TRBD1
TGTGCCAGCAGCCACAGGGGGAGAGAGGGACCAGATACGCAGTATTTT
CASSHRGREGPDTQYF
>TRBJ2-1|TRBV5-1|many|TRBD2
TGCGCCAGCAGCCGTAGACTAGCGGGTTTGTACAATGAGCAGTTCTTC
CASSRRLAGLYNEQFF
>TRBJ2-3|TRBV13|few|TRBD1
TGTGCCAGCAGCCAAGGACAGGGAGGCTCAGATACGCAGTATTTT
CASSQGQGGSDTQYF
>TRBJ1-4|TRBV2|many|NA
TGTGCCAGCAGCGTAGCAGGTCTTGATGAAAAACTGTTTTTT
CASSVAGLDEKLFF
>TRBJ2-6|TRBV28|many|NA
TGTGCCAGCCTTACCTCTGGGGCCAACGTCCTGACTTTC
CASLTSGANVLTF
>TRBJ1-1|TRBV5-1|many|NA
TGCGCCAGCAGCTTCGCCGGGAACACTGAAGCTTTCTTT
CASSFAGNTEAFF
>TRBJ1-5|TRBV19|NA|NA
TGTGCCAGTAGTTGGCAGTCCAATCAGCCCCAGCATTTT
CASSWQSNQPQHF
>TRBJ2-5|TRBV19|many|NA
TGTGCCAGTAATTTCCAGGCGGGACAAGAGACCCAGTACTTC
CASNFQAGQETQYF
>TRBJ1-5|TRBV2|many|NA
TGTGCCAGCAGTGAAGACTCAGGCCAGCCCCAGCATTTT
CASSEDSGQPQHF
>TRBJ2-7|TRBV28|NA|NA
TGTGCCAGTCACGGGGGTCCCTACGAGCAGTACTTC
CASHGGPYEQYF
>TRBJ2-1|TRBV20-1|many|NA
TGCAGTGCTAGAGCCGTTGAGGCCGATTTCGATGCCTACAATGAGCAGTTCTTC
CSARAVEADFDAYNEQFF
>TRBJ2-3|TRBV9|NA|TRBD2
TGTGCCAGCAGCCTGAGAGCGGGAGTTTCAAATACGCAGTATTTT
CASSLRAGVSNTQYF
>TRBJ2-1|TRBV6-1|NA|TRBD1
TGTGCCAGCAGTGCGGGACAGGGGAACCTCTACAATGAGCAGTTCTTC
CASSAGQGNLYNEQFF
>TRBJ1-6|TRBV6-1|NA|NA
TGTGCCAGCAGTGAATGGGGGGCAGGGGTTAATTCACCCCTCCACTTT
CASSEWGAGVNSPLHF
>TRBJ2-7|TRBV4-1|NA|TRBD1
TGCGCCAGCAGCCAAGATCGCAGACGGGACAGGTACTCATACGAGCAGTACTTC
CASSQDRRRDRYSYEQYF
>TRBJ1-4|TRBV28|many|NA
TGTGCCAGCAGTTTGGAGCATTCTAATGAAAAACTGTTTTTT
CASSLEHSNEKLFF
>TRBJ1-1|TRBV6-1|many|NA
TGTGCCAGCAGTGATAGAGGGAGGAACACTGAAGCTTTCTTT
CASSDRGRNTEAFF
>TRBJ1-1|TRBV5-1|many|NA
TGCGCCAGCACCGAACAGGGCCCGAACACTGAAGCTTTCTTT
CASTEQGPNTEAFF
>TRBJ2-1|TRBV6-4|few|TRBD2
TGTGCCAGCAGTGACGCGGGAGGGGGCTACAATGAGCAGTTCTTC
CASSDAGGGYNEQFF
>TRBJ2-5|TRBV19|NA|TRBD1
TGTGCCAGTAGTCGGGACAGGCGCCAAGAGACCCAGTACTTC
CASSRDRRQETQYF
>TRBJ2-7|TRBV3-1|many|NA
TGTGCCAGCAGCGGGGGGTCCTACGAGCAGTACTTC
CASSGGSYEQYF
>TRBJ1-5|TRBV4-1|NA|NA
TGCGCCAGCAGCCAAGGACAGTCGAGTCAGCCCCAGCATTTT
CASSQGQSSQPQHF
>TRBJ2-3|TRBV14|many|NA
TGTGCCAGCAGCCAATCAGTAGGAGATACGCAGTATTTT
CASSQSVGDTQYF
>TRBJ1-1|TRBV6-1|many|NA
TGTGCCAGCAGTGAAGCCGGGAAGGGCACTGAAGCTTTCTTT
CASSEAGKGTEAFF
>TRBJ2-3|TRBV7-3|many|NA
TGTGCCAGCAGCCTTAGAGGGGGGCAAGGCACAGATACGCAGTATTTT
CASSLRGGQGTDTQYF
>TRBJ2-7|TRBV28|medium-sized|TRBD2
TGTGCCAGCAGTTTACTAGCGGGAGCCGAGCAGTACTTC
CASSLLAGAEQYF
>TRBJ2-1|TRBV2|many|NA
TGTGCCTCCTCCCCGGACTCCGGCAATGAGCAGTTCTTC
CASSPDSGNEQFF
>TRBJ1-2|TRBV3-1|few|NA
TGTGCCAGCAGCCAAGAAGCAGCGGCTAACTATGGCTACACCTTC
CASSQEAAANYGYTF
>TRBJ2-1|TRBV15|NA|NA
TGTGCCACTAATACAGGGAAGGCTTACAATGAGCAGTTCTTC
CATNTGKAYNEQFF
>TRBJ2-3|TRBV20-1|few|TRBD2
TGCAGTGCTAGGGCCGTGGGACTAGCGGGAGGGCCTGGGGGAGTCGATACGCAGTATTTT
CSARAVGLAGGPGGVDTQYF
>TRBJ2-1|TRBV7-3|many|NA
TGTGCCAGCAGCGACATGGTAGCGTACAATGAGCAGTTCTTC
CASSDMVAYNEQFF
>TRBJ2-3|TRBV7-2|many|TRBD2
TGTGCCAGCAGCTTAGCCGGGACTAGCGGGACCACAGATACGCAGTATTTT
CASSLAGTSGTTDTQYF
>TRBJ1-2|TRBV6-1|many|TRBD1
TGTGCCAGCAGCGATGGACAGGGTCAGGGCTACACCTTC
CASSDGQGQGYTF
>TRBJ2-1|TRBV9|few|NA
TGTGCCAGCAGCGTAGTAGGCGCCCGGGGGCATGAGCAGTTCTTC
CASSVVGARGHEQFF
>TRBJ2-1|TRBV6-1|many|TRBD2
TGTGCCAGCAGTGAATTCCGATCTAGCGGGAGAGGAAATGAGCAGTTCTTC
CASSEFRSSGRGNEQFF